Ten or more counts support the clone carrying this T cell receptor beta chain. Its antigen remains unknown. The data were obtained in a study of T cell repertoires in cytomegalovirus infection. Overall study context: Evidence of both CMV infection and a matching HLA type came from public TCR beta signatures. General observations from the study: Using cumulative public TCR beta family frequency, the authors identified those who carried CMV together with the relevant HLA. CMV-specific TCR beta clonotypes restricted by HLA-C were the ones dominating the ex vivo response.

Via MiXCR, TCRdb re-called the reads, giving one row per CDR3 protein. This table holds a few hundred thousand distinct CDR3 sequences, more than 8% found once. CDR1 and CDR2 from the germline V gene are LNHDA and SQIVND (reference sequence). This CDR3 region has 14 residues. Deletions cut 1 base from V and 1 base from J, with 7 bases between. The material sequenced was PBMCs. The TCR sequence derives from a human donor in good health (CMV status not recorded). Some clones in this sample may be carry-over from other donors' samples. The chain carries TRBV19 and TRBJ1-1; D is ambiguous. The CDR3 bases are TGTGCCAGTAGTATAGTCGGACGGAACACTGAAGCTTTCTTT. Its translation is CASSIVGRNTEAFF.